This T cell receptor beta chain was captured in a study of blood T cells in healthy people across ages (dated by TCRdb to between 2014 and 2017). About the investigation overall: In model experiments, template switching captured roughly one uniquely barcoded TCR beta cDNA molecule for every two T cells. Age-related changes in TCR beta repertoire diversity were measured in the study by deep sequencing normalized with unique cDNA molecular identifiers. Four age groups were formed from the donors: young (average 16 years), middle-aged (approximately 40), aged (about 62) and long-lived (about 75). Donors of different ages were randomly distributed across sequencing lanes to avoid experimental bias. Two additional independent replicas of 1 million unique cDNA reads from the same blood draw were analyzed for two donors (one aged 18 to 29 and one aged 80 or older). Broader findings and caveats from the paper: Observed TCR beta diversity per million T cells fell roughly linearly with age, and a significant reduction was already apparent by age around 39. Estimates of total diversity based on one million sequenced T cells were considered lower bounds and underestimates. Observed TCR beta diversity correlated strongly with the percentage of naive T cells measured by flow cytometry. Compared with the aged group, the long-lived group had more naive CD4+ T cells, fewer expanded clones and increased TCR diversity, a pattern suggesting age selection. The CMV infection status of donors was not known, potentially confounding age-related changes in expanded clonotypes. Conclusive comparison of naive and antigen-experienced compartments was prevented by the profiling of bulk unsorted PBMCs.

The germline V end is reduced by 2 bases and the J end by 7 bases; junction bases left unmatched: 10. Reading from cysteine to phenylalanine, the CDR3 counts 16 amino acids. This entry keeps only the CDR3 DNA: 48 bases, framed from base 1. The germline V gene gives CDR1 as SGHTA and CDR2 as FQGNSA. Systemically healthy Caucasian individuals from Russia, about 38 in total and aged about 6 to 90 years, were included as donors. About 10 milliliters of peripheral blood were drawn from each donor into EDTA-treated Vacutainer tubes. Ficoll-Paque density-gradient centrifugation was used to isolate PBMCs, with at least 7 million per sample. Trizol reagent was used to extract total RNA from PBMCs, with at least 6 micrograms per sample. For every donor, flow cytometry on a PBMC aliquot measured the percentage of naive CD45RAhigh/CD27high T cells. The library was produced with 5' RACE. TCRdb names Illumina HiSeq 2500 as the instrument used. A second PCR of roughly 7 to 11 cycles was performed with a sample-barcoded 5' primer and a J-beta primer mix. Each TCR beta cDNA molecule received a unique molecular identifier from a template-switch 5' adaptor carrying 12 random nucleotides. Each sample yielded at least 3 million CDR3-containing paired-end reads. The Mint cDNA synthesis kit, primed by a TRBC-specific oligonucleotide, was used to synthesize first-strand cDNA from all RNA. After uracil-DNA glycosylase treatment, a first 18-cycle PCR used universal primers M1SS and BC2_uni_R on all cDNA. Regarding the original processing steps: Normalization of each sample was performed by random selection of 1 million high-quality reads, each carrying a distinct molecular identifier. Instead of being binned into consensus sequences, reads with shared molecular identifiers were discarded. MiTCR, set to a Q25 quality threshold and the strictest error-elimination algorithm, was used for CDR3 identification, clonotype clustering and error correction. A nonparametric unseen species model using Euler transformation provided a lower-bound estimate of total TCR beta diversity. The public reads were reprocessed in TCRdb via fastp at Q25 and MiXCR, keeping in-frame beta chains. Every CDR3 protein is listed once, alongside the most common genes and DNA of its rows. TCRdb, not the original authors, processed these V and J calls. A total of approximately 810,000 distinct CDR3 sequences appear in this sample, 30% to 45% of them only once. The ten largest clones add up to 10% to 15% of the sample.

This clonotype has just one count. It has no known antigen specificity. No much larger clonotype is one base removed from it; base qualities were not supplied. One read yields weak evidence. The rearranged chain carries TRBV7-2 and TRBJ2-7; 11 bases in the middle match TRBD2. This TCR derives from a man younger than 35 in good health. The sample was blood. The CDR3 corresponds to CASSLSIAGGQGEQYF. The nucleotide sequence is TGTGCCAGCAGCTTAAGCATAGCGGGGGGGCAGGGAGAGCAGTACTTC.